A single sample is the source of the 20 T cell receptor beta chains below, sequenced in a study of T-cell memory formation after mild COVID-19. MiXCR, run by TCRdb on the 5' RACE reads, gives a single entry per CDR3 protein. The repertoire holds 350,000 to 450,000 distinct CDR3 sequences, with approximately 15% as singletons. The specimen was PBMCs or a T cell subset sorted from them (not recorded which). The receptors were sampled from a man between 18 and 35 years old who had mild COVID-19 (a few samples of this study predate the infection). Cell type and time point are not known.

V usage is TRBV18 and J usage is TRBJ1-1; no firm D call. CDR3 length: 11 amino acids. V lost 8 bases, J lost 7 bases, and 11 bases lay in between. The germline V gene encodes CDR1 KGHSH and CDR2 LQKENI. The chain's CDR3 is CASGRTNEAFF. CDR3 bases: TGTGCCAGCGGACGTACGAATGAAGCTTTCTTT.

Ten or more counts support this clonotype. DNA of the CDR3: TGTGCCAGCAGCCTCGGGTCGGGGGCACACACTGAAGCTTTCTTT. Protein sequence: CASSLGSGAHTEAFF. The chain combines TRBV3-1 with TRBJ1-1; TRBD1 might be the D (6 bases). V lost 4 bases to trimming and J lost 3 bases, with 15 bases between them. This CDR3 comprises 15 residues. CDR1 is LGHDT and CDR2 is YNNKEL in the germline V gene (reference sequence).

The chain uses TRBV12-5 and TRBJ2-1; 7 bases agree with TRBD1. The germline gives CDR1 LGHNT, CDR2 FRNRAP. V gave up 6 bases and J gave up 7 bases; unmatched junction bases: 6. The CDR3 runs 13 residues. The CDR3 is CASGQRGQNEQFF. The CDR3 DNA is TGTGCTAGTGGCCAGAGGGGACAGAATGAGCAGTTCTTC.

This chain links TRBV5-1 with TRBJ2-2; the match to TRBD2 covers 8 bases. The CDR3 contains 15 residues. The V and J ends lost 2 bases and 4 bases, in that order; junction bases with no gene match: 4. Germline V gene lookup returns CDR1 SGHRS and CDR2 YFSETQ. The CDR3 loop reads CASSFWRGVTGELFF. Here the CDR3 DNA reads TGCGCCAGCAGCTTCTGGCGGGGGGTCACCGGGGAGCTGTTTTTT.

This clonotype was counted between two and nine times. J is TRBJ1-3 and V is TRBV7-9; possibly TRBD1 for D (5 bases). The CDR3 has 16 residues. With 0 bases removed from V and 0 bases from J, the gap between germline ends came to 9 bases. CDR1 is SEHNR, CDR2 FQNEAQ, per germline (reference sequence). CDR3 in amino acids: CASSLATANSGNTIYF. DNA for the CDR3: TGTGCCAGCAGCTTAGCGACAGCAAACTCTGGAAACACCATATATTTT.

The chain recombines TRBV28 with TRBJ1-1; D gene unclear. Germline lookup yields CDR1 MDHEN and CDR2 SYDVKM. V lost 8 bases and J lost 0, with 19 bases in between. The CDR3 spans 16 residues. CDR3 DNA: TGTGCCAGCGTCCCGTGGGCTACGACCATGAACACTGAAGCTTTCTTT. Encoded protein: CASVPWATTMNTEAFF.

V gene TRBV6-4 combines with J gene TRBJ2-7, with 9 nucleotides matching TRBD2. The germline CDR1 and CDR2 sequences are MRHNA and SNTAGT. This CDR3 has 15 amino acids. V lost 3 bases to trimming and J lost 3 bases; unmatched junction nucleotides: 6. The CDR3 loop reads CASSEDSGGHYEQYF. CDR3 coding DNA: TGTGCCAGCAGTGAGGATAGCGGGGGACACTACGAGCAGTACTTC.

This clonotype was observed once. The chain uses TRBV4-2 and TRBJ2-3; 7 bases are a match to TRBD1. The trim removed 4 bases at V and 1 base at J, leaving 8 bases unmatched. Per germline, CDR1 LGHNA and CDR2 YNFKEQ. This CDR3 contains 16 residues. The CDR3 nucleotides read TGTGCCAGCAGCCGCGTCCGGGACAGTCGCACAGATACGCAGTATTTT. Translation: CASSRVRDSRTDTQYF.

The chain's CDR3 is CASGQSQETQYF. The CDR3 DNA is TGTGCCAGCGGACAGAGTCAAGAGACCCAGTACTTC. V gene TRBV10-3 combines with J gene TRBJ2-5; D is perhaps TRBD1 (6 bases). This CDR3 spans 12 amino acids. Trimming stripped 10 bases from V and 2 bases from J, with 11 bases between. The germline gives CDR1 ENHRY, CDR2 SYGVKD.

The chain uses TRBV27 and TRBJ2-7; the D gene is possibly TRBD2 (6 bases). V was shortened by 2 bases and J by 1 base, with 9 bases between the two germline ends. There are 14 residues in the CDR3. Germline V gene sequence: CDR1 MNHEY, CDR2 SMNVEV (reference sequence). DNA for the CDR3: TGTGCCAGCAGTTTAAAGGAGGGATCCTACGAGCAGTACTTC. Its protein product is CASSLKEGSYEQYF.

This clonotype was recorded a few times. V and J are TRBV5-6 and TRBJ2-6; D may match TRBD1 or TRBD2 (5 bases each). The CDR3 contains 17 residues. Germline assignment: CDR1 SGHDT and CDR2 YYEEEE. Trimming removed 4 bases at V and 4 bases at J, with 18 bases between. The DNA of the CDR3 is TGTGCCAGCAGCAAGGGACCTGTCACGAGCGGGGCCAACGTCCTGACTTTC. It translates to CASSKGPVTSGANVLTF.

This clonotype turned up a few times. The chain uses TRBV6-5 and TRBJ1-5; D is uncertain. V was shortened by 8 bases and J by 2 bases, with 7 bases between the two germline ends. Per germline, CDR1 MNHEY and CDR2 SVGAGI. CDR3 length equals 12 residues. The CDR3 protein is CASGIGNQPQHF. CDR3 DNA sequence: TGTGCCAGCGGGATCGGCAATCAGCCCCAGCATTTT.

The DNA for the CDR3 is TGTGCTACCACTGGCGCCCCGGGGACCGGGGAGCTGTTTTTT. Protein: CATTGAPGTGELFF. V gene TRBV7-7 combines with J gene TRBJ2-2; maybe TRBD2 (5 bases). In germline, CDR1 is SSHAT, CDR2 FNYEAQ (reference sequence). The CDR3 runs to 14 residues. Looking up the rest from reference TRBV7-7 and TRBJ2-2 gives the full variable domain: GAGVSQSPRYKVTKRGQDVTLRCDPISSHATLYWYQQALGQGPEFLTYFNYEAQPDKSGLPSDRFSAERPEGSISTLTIQRTEQRDSAMYRCATTGAPGTGELFFGEGSRLTVL.

This chain connects TRBV7-3 to TRBJ2-2; no firm D call. The CDR3 is made up of 16 amino acids. Germline loops: CDR1 SGHTA, CDR2 FQGTGA. Trimming removed 2 bases from V and 3 bases from J, with 13 bases in between. Written as DNA, the CDR3 is TGTGCCAGCAGCTTACTACCTAGAACTTACACCGGGGAGCTGTTTTTT. Its translation: CASSLLPRTYTGELFF.

The chain has TRBV4-3 and TRBJ2-1, with D possibly being TRBD1 (6 bases). Germline V gene data show CDR1 as LGHNA and CDR2 as YSLEER. Between the trimmed V and J ends, which lost 4 bases and 5 bases, there was a span of 15 bases. CDR3 size: 15 residues. The CDR3 DNA reads TGCGCCAGCAGCCTGCAAGGGGGTCGCGACAATGAGCAGTTCTTC. It is translated as CASSLQGGRDNEQFF.

The chain carries TRBV19 and TRBJ1-1, with D uncertain. Trimming took off 4 bases at V and 3 bases at J, with 12 bases between the two ends. This CDR3 is built from 14 residues. The germline gives CDR1 LNHDA, CDR2 SQIVND (reference sequence). CDR3 region: CASSSPQAYTEAFF. CDR3 nucleotides: TGTGCCAGTAGTAGTCCCCAAGCATACACTGAAGCTTTCTTT.

This clonotype appeared many times. V is TRBV25-1 and J is TRBJ2-7, with D possibly being TRBD1 (6 bases). This CDR3 region has 14 residues. Germline CDR1 reads MGHDK; CDR2 reads SYGVNS. The V gene lost 0 bases and the J gene lost 2 bases, with 8 bases spanning the gap. CDR3 loop: CASSEYTGTYEQYV. The CDR3 region has the DNA TGTGCCAGCAGTGAATATACAGGGACCTACGAGCAGTACGTC.

The chain joins TRBV5-1 to TRBJ2-5, with a possible D match to TRBD1 (5 bases). CDR1 and CDR2 from the germline V gene are SGHRS and YFSETQ. This CDR3 is 16 amino acids long. Between the trimmed V and J ends, which lost 0 bases and 3 bases, there was a span of 15 bases. CDR3 residues: CASSLGQSTEKETQYF. The CDR3 region has the DNA TGCGCCAGCAGCTTGGGACAGTCCACGGAGAAAGAGACCCAGTACTTC. The complete variable domain, with remaining parts taken from reference TRBV5-1 and TRBJ2-5, reads KAGVTQTPRYLIKTRGQQVTLSCSPISGHRSVSWYQQTPGQGLQFLFEYFSETQRNKGNFPGRFSGRQFSNSRSEMNVSTLELGDSALYLCASSLGQSTEKETQYFGPGTRLLVL.

The chain couples TRBV5-1 to TRBJ1-1; no definite D call. The CDR3 has 16 amino acids. Germline values: CDR1 SGHRS, CDR2 YFSETQ. The V gene lost 0 bases and the J gene lost 0 bases, with 12 bases spanning the gap. The CDR3 here is CASSLDGRAMNTEAFF. The CDR3 DNA reads as TGCGCCAGCAGCTTGGACGGCCGTGCCATGAACACTGAAGCTTTCTTT.

This clonotype was seen a few times. This chain links TRBV6-5 with TRBJ1-5; D is possibly TRBD1 (5 bases). Germline V CDR1 and CDR2: MNHEY, SVGAGI. The V gene lost 2 bases and the J gene lost 1 base, with 36 bases spanning the gap. There are 24 residues in the CDR3. CDR3 in DNA: TGTGCCAGCAGTTACCCCTACGCATTCTTTGCTTCGGGTCAGGGTCACAGGAGCAATCAGCCCCAGCATTTT. Translated, it gives CASSYPYAFFASGQGHRSNQPQHF.